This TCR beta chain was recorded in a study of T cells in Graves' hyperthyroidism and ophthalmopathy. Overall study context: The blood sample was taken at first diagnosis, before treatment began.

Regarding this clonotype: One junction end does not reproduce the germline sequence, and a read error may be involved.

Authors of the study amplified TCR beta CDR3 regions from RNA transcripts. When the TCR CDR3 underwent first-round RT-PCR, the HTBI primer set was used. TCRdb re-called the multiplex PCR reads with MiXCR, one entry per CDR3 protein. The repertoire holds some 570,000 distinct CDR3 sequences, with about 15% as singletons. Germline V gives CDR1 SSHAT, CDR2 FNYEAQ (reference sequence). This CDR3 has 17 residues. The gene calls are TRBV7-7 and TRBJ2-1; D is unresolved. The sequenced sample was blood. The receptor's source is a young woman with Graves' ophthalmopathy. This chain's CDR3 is CASSPATGQSSYNEQFF. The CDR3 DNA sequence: TGTGCTAGCAGCCCAGCGACTGGCCAAAGCTCCTACAATGAGCAGTTCTTC.